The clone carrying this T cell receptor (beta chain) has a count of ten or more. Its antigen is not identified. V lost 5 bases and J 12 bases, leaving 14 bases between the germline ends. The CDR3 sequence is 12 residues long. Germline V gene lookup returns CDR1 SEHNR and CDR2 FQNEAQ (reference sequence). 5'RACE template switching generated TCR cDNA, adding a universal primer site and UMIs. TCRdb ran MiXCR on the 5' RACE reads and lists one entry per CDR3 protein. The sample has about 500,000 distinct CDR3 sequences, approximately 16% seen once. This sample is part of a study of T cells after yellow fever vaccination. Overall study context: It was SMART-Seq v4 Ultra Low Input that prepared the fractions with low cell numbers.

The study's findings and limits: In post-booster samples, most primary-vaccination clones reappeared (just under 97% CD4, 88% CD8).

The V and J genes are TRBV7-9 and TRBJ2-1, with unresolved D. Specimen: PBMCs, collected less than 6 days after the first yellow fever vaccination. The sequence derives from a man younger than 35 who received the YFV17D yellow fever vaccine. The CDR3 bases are TGTGCCAGCAGCGGTCCTTCAGGAGTGCAGTTCTTC. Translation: CASSGPSGVQFF.